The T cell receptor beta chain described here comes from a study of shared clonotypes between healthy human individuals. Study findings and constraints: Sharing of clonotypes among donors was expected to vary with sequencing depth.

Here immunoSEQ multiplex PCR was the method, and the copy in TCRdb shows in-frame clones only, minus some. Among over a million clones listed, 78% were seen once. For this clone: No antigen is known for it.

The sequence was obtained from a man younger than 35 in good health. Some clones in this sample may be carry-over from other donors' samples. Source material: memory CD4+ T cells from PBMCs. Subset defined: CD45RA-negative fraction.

The CDR3 DNA follows: TGCAGCGTTGCGGAGGACGGCACAGATACGCAGTATTTT. This translates into CSVAEDGTDTQYF. The V gene is TRBV29-1, the J gene TRBJ2-3, with D maybe TRBD2 (5 bases). With 4 bases removed from V and 1 base from J, the gap between germline ends came to 9 bases. CDR1 and CDR2 (germline): SQVTM, ANQGSEA. The CDR3 loop spans 13 amino acids.